This T cell receptor (beta chain) was identified in a study of blood T cell repertoires in COVID-19. V lost 4 bases, J lost 8 bases, and 7 bases stayed unmatched. The CDR3 runs 13 residues. Sequenced by immunoSEQ multiplex PCR; TCRdb stores in-frame clones only, minus some. The sample carries about 180,000 clones, 86% recorded once. This clonotype was obtained from a woman aged 25-40 years with active or convalescent COVID-19. The sample taken for sequencing was peripheral blood. The rearrangement uses TRBV12-3 or TRBV12-4 and TRBJ1-2; 7 bases are shared with TRBD1. The CDR3 DNA reads as TGTGCCAGCAGTTCCCCCGACAGGGTCGGCTACACCTTC. It yields the protein CASSSPDRVGYTF.